These 22 T cell receptor beta chains were all obtained from the same sample, sequenced in a study of blood T cell repertoires in COVID-19. TCRdb's table, derived via immunoSEQ multiplex PCR, lists solely in-frame clones and lacks some. The sample lists approximately 110,000 clones; around 83% were seen once. Sequencing used peripheral blood. These receptors were obtained from an elderly woman with COVID-19, enrolled during active disease.

The J gene is TRBJ1-1, the V gene TRBV5-1; the match to TRBD1 covers 11 bases. The CDR3 totals 15 residues. Germline CDR1 and CDR2: SGHRS and YFSETQ. The J segment lost 5 bases and the V segment lost 4 bases, leaving 7 bases of the junction unmatched. CDR3 nucleotides: TGCGCCAGCAGCGTTGGACAGGGGGCCCTAACTGAAGCTTTCTTT. Its translation is CASSVGQGALTEAFF.

This clone was seen only once. The gene calls are TRBV13 and TRBJ1-2, with 9 positions matching TRBD1. CDR3 length: 15 amino acids. With 5 bases clipped from V and 4 bases from J, the junction kept 8 bases outside the gene matches. In germline, CDR1 is PRHDT, CDR2 FYEKMQ (reference sequence). CDR3 amino acids: CASSSRQGDFYGYTF. For the CDR3, the DNA is TGTGCCAGCAGCAGCCGACAGGGGGATTTCTATGGCTACACCTTC.

The V gene is TRBV9, the J gene TRBJ2-3; D is ambiguous. Trimming cost V 0 bases and J 1 base, with 12 bases left between them. The CDR3 covers 16 residues. Germline V gene data show CDR1 as SGDLS and CDR2 as YYNGEE. CDR3 DNA: TGTGCCAGCAGCGTAGCCGCCGGTCTTGGCACAGATACGCAGTATTTT. Translation: CASSVAAGLGTDTQYF.

The chain uses TRBV4-2 and TRBJ2-1; D unresolved. The V gene's germline CDR1 is LGHNA and CDR2 YNFKEQ. The CDR3 runs 16 residues. The V end lost 4 bases, the J end lost 0 bases, and 13 bases lay between the germline ends. For the CDR3, the DNA is TGTGCCAGCAGCCCCGCAGCGTTAGACTCCTACAATGAGCAGTTCTTC. This codes for CASSPAALDSYNEQFF.

The chain links TRBV19 to TRBJ2-3; 8 bases align to TRBD2. The CDR3 length is 16 residues. Trimming cost V 7 bases and J 2 bases; bases outside gene matches: 11. Germline V CDR1 and CDR2: LNHDA, SQIVND (reference sequence). CDR3: CASTSGGAMTTDTQYF. The CDR3 nucleotides read TGTGCCAGTACCTCGGGGGGGGCCATGACCACAGATACGCAGTATTTT.

The chain is built from TRBV9 and TRBJ2-7; perhaps TRBD2 as D (5 bases). Trimming took off 0 bases at V and 7 bases at J, with 14 bases between the two ends. From germline, CDR1 is SGDLS and CDR2 YYNGEE. CDR3 length: 14 residues. The CDR3 loop reads CASSVVPGIGEQYF. The CDR3 bases are TGTGCCAGCAGCGTAGTCCCGGGGATCGGGGAGCAGTACTTC.

The rearrangement links TRBV4-3 to TRBJ2-5; 7 bases are a match to TRBD2. CDR3 length: 15 amino acids. J lost 5 bases, V lost 0 bases, and 6 bases had no gene match. The germline V gene encodes CDR1 LGHNA and CDR2 YSLEER. The chain's CDR3 is CASSQDNGRWETQYF. CDR3 coding DNA: TGCGCCAGCAGCCAAGATAACGGGAGGTGGGAGACCCAGTACTTC.

The chain carries TRBV24-1 and TRBJ2-1; the D gene is possibly TRBD2 (6 bases). Germline loops: CDR1 KGHDR, CDR2 SFDVKD. The CDR3 has 18 amino acids. Trimming took 5 bases from V and 1 from J, leaving 20 bases between them. In DNA, the CDR3 is TGTGCCACCAGTGGATCTAGATCGGGAGTGAGGTCCTACAATGAGCAGTTCTTC. It codes for CATSGSRSGVRSYNEQFF.

The CDR3 coding sequence is TGTGCCAGCAGCTTGGGGGGACAGCCGTCCTACGAGCAGTACTTC. Translating gives CASSLGGQPSYEQYF. This rearrangement joins TRBV5-8 to TRBJ2-7; 7 bases map to TRBD1. The CDR3 loop spans 15 amino acids. CDR1 and CDR2 from the germline V gene are SGHTS and YDEGEE. The V segment lost 0 bases and the J segment 1 base; nucleotides outside the gene matches: 4.

This chain connects TRBV28 to TRBJ2-4; TRBD2 matches 9 bases. The CDR3 loop spans 16 amino acids. CDR1 MDHEN and CDR2 SYDVKM come from the germline V gene. V trimming: 2 bases; J trimming: 6 bases; junction bases outside the gene matches: 8. The CDR3 nucleotides are TGTGCCAGCAGTTTAGGCGGCGGGAGGGCAGGAAACATTCAGTACTTC. Translating it yields CASSLGGGRAGNIQYF.

The chain has TRBV5-1 and TRBJ2-5, with D maybe TRBD2 (6 bases). The CDR3 is made up of 13 amino acids. V lost 4 bases, J lost 4 bases, and 11 bases lay in between. Germline V gene lookup returns CDR1 SGHRS and CDR2 YFSETQ. CDR3 DNA sequence: TGCGCCAGCAGCCAACGGAGGGCAGAGACCCAGTACTTC. It yields the protein CASSQRRAETQYF.

V is TRBV7-6 and J is TRBJ2-2; tentatively, D is TRBD1 (5 bases). This CDR3 region has 13 residues. Germline CDR1 is SGHVS and CDR2 is FNYEAQ. V was shortened by 8 bases and J by 7 bases, with 14 bases between the two germline ends. The CDR3 nucleotides read TGTGCCAGCGGAAACAGGCCTAACGGGGAGCTGTTTTTT. Encoded protein: CASGNRPNGELFF.

In its sample, this clone was seen a few times. The chain employs TRBV28 and TRBJ2-7; 7 nucleotides match TRBD1. The CDR3 is made up of 14 amino acids. With V trimmed by 6 bases and J by 1 base, 6 bases remained unmatched. Germline CDR1 is MDHEN and CDR2 is SYDVKM. DNA of the CDR3: TGTGCCAGCAGCCAGGCAGGGGGTTCCTACGAGCAGTACTTC. Translated: CASSQAGGSYEQYF.

This sequence joins TRBV6-6 and TRBJ2-1; TRBD1 might be the D (5 bases). Trimming stripped 5 bases from V and 8 bases from J, with 22 bases between. CDR3 length: 16 amino acids. CDR1 and CDR2 (germline): MNHNY, SVGAGI (reference sequence). The CDR3 nucleotides are TGTGCCAGCAGTCGAACAGGTTCCCCACTTTGGGATGAGCAGTTCTTC. Amino acids: CASSRTGSPLWDEQFF.

The rearrangement links TRBV5-8 to TRBJ2-1; 9 bases fit TRBD2. Trimming took 4 bases from V and 7 from J; bases not matched to a gene: 9. The germline V gene encodes CDR1 SGHTS and CDR2 YDEGEE. The CDR3 totals 15 residues. The CDR3 loop is CASSPAGLALNEQFF. CDR3 coding DNA: TGTGCCAGCAGCCCCGCAGGACTAGCGTTAAATGAGCAGTTCTTC.

The chain combines TRBV7-8 with TRBJ1-5; 9 positions match TRBD1. Germline CDR1 reads SGHVS; CDR2 reads FQNEAQ. The CDR3 extends over 15 amino acids. Trimming cost V 5 bases and J 5 bases; bases outside gene matches: 7. The CDR3 sequence: CASSITTGGHQPQHF. For the CDR3, the DNA is TGTGCCAGCAGCATAACGACAGGGGGGCATCAGCCCCAGCATTTT. Variable domain in full (rest from reference TRBV7-8 and TRBJ1-5): GAGVSQSPRYKVAKRGQDVALRCDPISGHVSLFWYQQALGQGPEFLTYFQNEAQLDKSGLPSDRFFAERPEGSVSTLKIQRTQQEDSAVYLCASSITTGGHQPQHFGDGTRLSIL.

The chain joins TRBV4-2 to TRBJ1-1, with D possibly TRBD1 on 5 matching bases. This CDR3 is 14 amino acids long. The germline CDR1 and CDR2 sequences are LGHNA and YNFKEQ. Trimming removed 8 bases at V and 4 bases at J, with 17 bases between. CDR3 in amino acids: CASHGGETLTEAFF. CDR3 nucleotides: TGTGCCAGCCACGGGGGTGAAACCCTCACTGAAGCTTTCTTT.

The V and J genes are TRBV6-1 and TRBJ1-5; possible D gene TRBD1, 5 bases. The CDR3 sequence is 14 residues long. The V end lost 1 base, the J end lost 7 bases, and 11 bases lay between the germline ends. CDR1 is MNHNS and CDR2 is SASEGT in the germline V gene. The CDR3 nucleotides are TGTGCCAGCAGTGAAGGGGGCTCGGGCCAGCCCCAGCATTTT. It codes for CASSEGGSGQPQHF.

V and J are TRBV7-8 and TRBJ2-2; 15 bases match TRBD2. From germline, CDR1 is SGHVS and CDR2 FQNEAQ. The CDR3 runs 19 residues. The V and J ends lost 5 bases and 5 bases, in that order; junction bases with no gene match: 12. Written as DNA, the CDR3 is TGTGCCAGCAGCCTAGGAAGGACTAGCGGGAGGGCCAGGACCGGGGAGCTGTTTTTT. Residues: CASSLGRTSGRARTGELFF.

The V call is TRBV6-2 or TRBV6-3, the J call TRBJ2-5, with D possibly being TRBD1 (5 bases). There are 15 residues in the CDR3. Trimming removed 6 bases at V and 1 base at J, with 15 bases between. The germline CDR1 and CDR2 sequences are MNHEY and SVGEGT. For the CDR3, the DNA is TGTGCCAGCAGCCGCGACGGCAGGGCCCAAGAGACCCAGTACTTC. It is translated as CASSRDGRAQETQYF.

The rearrangement joins TRBV5-5 to TRBJ1-2, with TRBD1 identical over 8 bases. The CDR3 is made up of 16 amino acids. The trim removed 4 bases at V and 1 base at J, leaving 9 bases unmatched. Germline V lookup: CDR1 SGHKS, CDR2 YYEKEE (reference sequence). The CDR3 DNA is TGTGCCAGCAGCCCGGGTCCAGGGGGCATTAACTATGGCTACACCTTC. It codes for CASSPGPGGINYGYTF.

This chain connects TRBV19 to TRBJ1-5; no firm D call. From germline, CDR1 is LNHDA and CDR2 SQIVND (reference sequence). V was shortened by 5 bases and J by 0 bases, with 14 bases between the two germline ends. CDR3 length: 16 residues. Written as DNA, the CDR3 is TGTGCCAGTAGTGATATCGGGAGTAATAGCAATCAGCCCCAGCATTTT. Translating gives CASSDIGSNSNQPQHF.